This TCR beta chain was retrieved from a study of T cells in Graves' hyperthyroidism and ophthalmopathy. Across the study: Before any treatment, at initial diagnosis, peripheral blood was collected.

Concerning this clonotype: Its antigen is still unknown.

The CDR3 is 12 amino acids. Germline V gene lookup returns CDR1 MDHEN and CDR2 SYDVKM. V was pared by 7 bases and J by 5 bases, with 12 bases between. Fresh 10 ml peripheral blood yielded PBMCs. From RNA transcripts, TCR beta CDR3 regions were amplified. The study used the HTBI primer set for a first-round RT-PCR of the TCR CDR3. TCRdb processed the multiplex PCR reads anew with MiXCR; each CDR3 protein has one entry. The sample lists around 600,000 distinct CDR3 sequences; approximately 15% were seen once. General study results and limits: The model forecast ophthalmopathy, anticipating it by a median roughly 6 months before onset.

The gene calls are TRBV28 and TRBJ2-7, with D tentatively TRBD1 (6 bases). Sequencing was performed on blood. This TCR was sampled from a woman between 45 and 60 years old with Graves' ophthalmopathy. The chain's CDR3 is CASTQGTHEQYF. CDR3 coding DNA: TGTGCCAGCACCCAGGGGACCCACGAGCAGTACTTC.